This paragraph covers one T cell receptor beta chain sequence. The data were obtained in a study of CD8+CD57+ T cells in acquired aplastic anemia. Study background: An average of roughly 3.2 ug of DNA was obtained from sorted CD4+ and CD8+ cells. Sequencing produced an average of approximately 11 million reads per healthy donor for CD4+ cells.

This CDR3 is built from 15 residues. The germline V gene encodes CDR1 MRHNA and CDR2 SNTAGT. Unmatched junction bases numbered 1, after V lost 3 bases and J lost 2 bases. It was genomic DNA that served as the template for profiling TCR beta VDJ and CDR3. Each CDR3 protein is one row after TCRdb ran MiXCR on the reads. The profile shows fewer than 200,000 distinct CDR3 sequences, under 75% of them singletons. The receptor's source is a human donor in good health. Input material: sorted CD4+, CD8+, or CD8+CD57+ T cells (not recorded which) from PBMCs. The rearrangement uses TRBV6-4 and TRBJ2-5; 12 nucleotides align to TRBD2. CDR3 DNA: TGTGCCAGCAGTGAAACTAGCGGGGGGCAAGAGACCCAGTACTTC. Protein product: CASSETSGGQETQYF.